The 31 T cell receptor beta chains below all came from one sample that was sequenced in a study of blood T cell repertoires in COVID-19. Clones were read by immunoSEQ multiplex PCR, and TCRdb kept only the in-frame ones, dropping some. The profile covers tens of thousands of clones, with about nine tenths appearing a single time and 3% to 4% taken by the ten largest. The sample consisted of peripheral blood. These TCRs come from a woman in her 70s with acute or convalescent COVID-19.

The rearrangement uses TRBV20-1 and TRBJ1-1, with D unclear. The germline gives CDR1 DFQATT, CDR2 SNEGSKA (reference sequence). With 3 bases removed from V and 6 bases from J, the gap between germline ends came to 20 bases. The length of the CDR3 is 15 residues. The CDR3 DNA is TGCAGTGCTAGTAGGGCCAGGTCGACTACGGCTGAAGCTTTCTTT. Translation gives CSASRARSTTAEAFF.

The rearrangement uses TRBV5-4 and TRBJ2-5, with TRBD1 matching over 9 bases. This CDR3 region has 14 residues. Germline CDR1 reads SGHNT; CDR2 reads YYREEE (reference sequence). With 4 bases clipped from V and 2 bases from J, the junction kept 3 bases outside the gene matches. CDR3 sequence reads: CASSTGTGQETQYF. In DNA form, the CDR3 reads TGTGCCAGCAGCACCGGGACAGGGCAAGAGACCCAGTACTTC.

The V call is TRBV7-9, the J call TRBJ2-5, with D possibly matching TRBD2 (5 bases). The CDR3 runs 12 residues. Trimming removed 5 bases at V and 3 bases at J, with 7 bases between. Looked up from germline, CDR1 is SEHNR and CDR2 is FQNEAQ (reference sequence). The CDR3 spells CASSGSKETQYF. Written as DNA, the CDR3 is TGTGCCAGCAGCGGGAGTAAAGAGACCCAGTACTTC.

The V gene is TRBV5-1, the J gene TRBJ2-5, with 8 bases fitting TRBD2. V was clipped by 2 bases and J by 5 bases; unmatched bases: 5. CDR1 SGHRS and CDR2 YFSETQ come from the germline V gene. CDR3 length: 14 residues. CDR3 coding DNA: TGCGCCAGCAGCTTCGGCGGGGGGTTGGAGACCCAGTACTTC. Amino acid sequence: CASSFGGGLETQYF.

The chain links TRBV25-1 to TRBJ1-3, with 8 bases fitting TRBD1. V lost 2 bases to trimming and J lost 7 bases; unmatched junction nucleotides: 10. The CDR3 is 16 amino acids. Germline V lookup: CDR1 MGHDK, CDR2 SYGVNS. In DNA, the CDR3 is TGTGCCAGCAGTGAACCGAGGACAGGGAGTGGGAACACCATATATTTT. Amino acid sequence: CASSEPRTGSGNTIYF.

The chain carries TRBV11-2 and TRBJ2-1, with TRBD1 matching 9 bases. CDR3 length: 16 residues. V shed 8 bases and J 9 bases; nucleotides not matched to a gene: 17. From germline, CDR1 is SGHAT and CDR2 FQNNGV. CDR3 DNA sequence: TGTGCCAGCGAAAGGGTACGGACAGGGGCACTAATTGAGCAGTTCTTC. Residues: CASERVRTGALIEQFF.

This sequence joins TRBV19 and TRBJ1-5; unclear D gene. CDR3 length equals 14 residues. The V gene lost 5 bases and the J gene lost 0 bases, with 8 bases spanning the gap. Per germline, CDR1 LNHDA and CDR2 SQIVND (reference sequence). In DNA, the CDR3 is TGTGCCAGTAGTCGAGAGTATAGCAATCAGCCCCAGCATTTT. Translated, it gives CASSREYSNQPQHF.

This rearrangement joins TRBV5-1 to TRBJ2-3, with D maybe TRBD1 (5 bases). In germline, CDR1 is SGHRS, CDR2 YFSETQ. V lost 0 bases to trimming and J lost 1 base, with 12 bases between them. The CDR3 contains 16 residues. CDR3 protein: CASSLDAGWGTDTQYF. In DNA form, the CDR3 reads TGCGCCAGCAGCTTGGATGCAGGGTGGGGCACAGATACGCAGTATTTT.

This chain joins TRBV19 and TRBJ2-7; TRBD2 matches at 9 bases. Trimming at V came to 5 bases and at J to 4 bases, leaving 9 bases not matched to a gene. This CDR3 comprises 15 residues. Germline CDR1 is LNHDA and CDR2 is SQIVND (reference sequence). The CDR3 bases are TGTGCCAGTAGTCTTGGGACTAGCTTTCAGTACGAGCAGTACTTC. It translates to CASSLGTSFQYEQYF.

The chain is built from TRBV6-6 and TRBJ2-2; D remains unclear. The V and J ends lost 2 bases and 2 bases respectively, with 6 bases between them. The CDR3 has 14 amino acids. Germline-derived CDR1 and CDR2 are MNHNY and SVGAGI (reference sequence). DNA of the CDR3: TGTGCCAGCAGTTACGGCGGAAACACCGGGGAGCTGTTTTTT. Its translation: CASSYGGNTGELFF.

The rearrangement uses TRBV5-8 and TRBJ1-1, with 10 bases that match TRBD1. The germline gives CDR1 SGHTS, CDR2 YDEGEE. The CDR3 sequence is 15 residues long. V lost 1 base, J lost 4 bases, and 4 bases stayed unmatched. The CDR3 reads CASSLRDRGPTEAFF. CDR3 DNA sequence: TGTGCCAGCAGCTTGAGGGACAGGGGACCCACTGAAGCTTTCTTT.

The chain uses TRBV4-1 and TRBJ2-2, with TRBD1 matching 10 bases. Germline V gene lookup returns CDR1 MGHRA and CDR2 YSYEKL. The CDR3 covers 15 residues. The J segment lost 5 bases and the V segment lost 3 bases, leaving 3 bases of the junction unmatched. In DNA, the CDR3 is TGCGCCAGCAGCCAGAGGACAGGGGGGACCGGGGAGCTGTTTTTT. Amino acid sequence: CASSQRTGGTGELFF.

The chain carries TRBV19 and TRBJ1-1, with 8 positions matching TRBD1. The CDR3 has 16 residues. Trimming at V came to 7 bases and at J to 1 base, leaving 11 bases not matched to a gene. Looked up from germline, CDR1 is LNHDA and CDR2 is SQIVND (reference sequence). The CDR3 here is CASNLGQGGRNTEAFF. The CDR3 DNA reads TGTGCCAGTAATCTCGGACAGGGCGGGCGGAACACTGAAGCTTTCTTT.

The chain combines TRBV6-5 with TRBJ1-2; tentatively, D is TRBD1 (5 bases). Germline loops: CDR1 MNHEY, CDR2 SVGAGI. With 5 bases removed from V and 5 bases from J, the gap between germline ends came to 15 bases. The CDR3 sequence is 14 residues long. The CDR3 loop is CASSRGDLGYGYTF. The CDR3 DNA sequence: TGTGCCAGCAGTCGGGGGGATCTCGGATATGGCTACACCTTC.

The CDR3 region is CASSFPGGYGYTF. CDR3 coding DNA: TGTGCCAGCAGTTTCCCCGGGGGCTATGGCTACACCTTC. The chain employs TRBV5-4 and TRBJ1-2; tentatively, D is TRBD1 (5 bases). Trimming left V 5 bases short and J 4 bases short, with 12 bases between. Germline CDR1 and CDR2: SGHNT and YYREEE (reference sequence). The CDR3 consists of 13 residues.

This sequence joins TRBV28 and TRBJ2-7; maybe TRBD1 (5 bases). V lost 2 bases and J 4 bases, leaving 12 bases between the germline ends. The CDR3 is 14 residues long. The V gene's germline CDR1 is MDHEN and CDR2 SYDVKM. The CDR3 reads CASSLAGILYEQYF. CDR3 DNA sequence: TGTGCCAGCAGTTTAGCAGGGATCTTATACGAGCAGTACTTC.

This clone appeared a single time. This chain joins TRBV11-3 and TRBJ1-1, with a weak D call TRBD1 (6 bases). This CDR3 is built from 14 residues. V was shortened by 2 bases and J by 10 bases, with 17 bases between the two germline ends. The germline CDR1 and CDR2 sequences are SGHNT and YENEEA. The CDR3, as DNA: TGTGCCAGCAGCTTAAGCGCCAGGGGAGGGGTAGCTTTCTTT. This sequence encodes CASSLSARGGVAFF.

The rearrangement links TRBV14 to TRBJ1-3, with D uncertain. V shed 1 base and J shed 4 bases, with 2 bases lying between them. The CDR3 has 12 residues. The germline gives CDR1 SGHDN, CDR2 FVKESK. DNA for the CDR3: TGTGCCAGCAGCCAAGCGGGAAACACCATATATTTT. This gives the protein CASSQAGNTIYF.

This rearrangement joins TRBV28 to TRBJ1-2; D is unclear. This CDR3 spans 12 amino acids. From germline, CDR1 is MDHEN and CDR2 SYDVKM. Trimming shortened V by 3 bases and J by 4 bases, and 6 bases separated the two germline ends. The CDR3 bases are TGTGCCAGCAGTTTTCTAGCCTATGGCTACACCTTC. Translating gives CASSFLAYGYTF.

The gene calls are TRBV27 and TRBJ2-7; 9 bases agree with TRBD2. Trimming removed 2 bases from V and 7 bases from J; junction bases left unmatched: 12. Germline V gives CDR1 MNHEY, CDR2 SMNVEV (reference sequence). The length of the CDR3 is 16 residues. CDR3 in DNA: TGTGCCAGCAGTTTACGGGTCGGCGGGGGGGCCAGTGAGCAGTACGTC. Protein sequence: CASSLRVGGGASEQYV.

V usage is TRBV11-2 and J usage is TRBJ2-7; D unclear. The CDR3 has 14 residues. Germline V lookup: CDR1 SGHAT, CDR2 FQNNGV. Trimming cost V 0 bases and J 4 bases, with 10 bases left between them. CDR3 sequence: CASSLEWARYEQYF. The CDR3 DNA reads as TGTGCCAGCAGCTTAGAGTGGGCAAGATACGAGCAGTACTTC. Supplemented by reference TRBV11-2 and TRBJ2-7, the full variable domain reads EAGVAQSPRYKIIEKRQSVAFWCNPISGHATLYWYQQILGQGPKLLIQFQNNGVVDDSQLPKDRFSAERLKGVDSTLKIQPAKLEDSAVYLCASSLEWARYEQYFGPGTRLTVT.

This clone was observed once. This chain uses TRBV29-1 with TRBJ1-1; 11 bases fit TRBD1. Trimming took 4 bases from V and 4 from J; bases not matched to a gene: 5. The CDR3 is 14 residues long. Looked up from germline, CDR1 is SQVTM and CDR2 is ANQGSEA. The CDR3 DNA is TGCAGCGTTGGGCCGGGACAGGGGGTCACTGAAGCTTTCTTT. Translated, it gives CSVGPGQGVTEAFF.

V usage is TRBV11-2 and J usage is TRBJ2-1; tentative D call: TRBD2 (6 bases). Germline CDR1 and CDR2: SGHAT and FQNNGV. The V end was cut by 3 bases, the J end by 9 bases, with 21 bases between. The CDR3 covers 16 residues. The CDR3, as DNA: TGTGCCAGCAGCTTCGGATCAAGTACGGGAGTGGGTGAGCAGTTCTTC. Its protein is CASSFGSSTGVGEQFF.

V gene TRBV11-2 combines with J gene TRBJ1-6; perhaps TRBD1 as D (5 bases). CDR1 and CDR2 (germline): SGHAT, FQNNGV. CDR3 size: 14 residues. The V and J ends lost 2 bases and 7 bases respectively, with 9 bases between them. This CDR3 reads CASSLSDTNSPLHF. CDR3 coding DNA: TGTGCCAGCAGCTTATCGGACACAAATTCACCCCTCCACTTT.

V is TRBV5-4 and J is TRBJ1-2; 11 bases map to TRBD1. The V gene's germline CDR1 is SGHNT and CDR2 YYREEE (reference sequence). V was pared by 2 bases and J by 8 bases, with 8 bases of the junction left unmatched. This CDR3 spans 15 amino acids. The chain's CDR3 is CASSLGGQGAGGYTF. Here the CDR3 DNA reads TGTGCCAGCAGCTTAGGTGGACAGGGGGCCGGGGGCTACACCTTC.

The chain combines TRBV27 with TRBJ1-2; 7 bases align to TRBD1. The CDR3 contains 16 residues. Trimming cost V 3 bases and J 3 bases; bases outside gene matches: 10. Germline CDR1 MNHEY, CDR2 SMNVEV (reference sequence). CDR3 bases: TGTGCCAGCAGTTTGGGGGGCCCGGGACAGCACTATGGCTACACCTTC. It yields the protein CASSLGGPGQHYGYTF.

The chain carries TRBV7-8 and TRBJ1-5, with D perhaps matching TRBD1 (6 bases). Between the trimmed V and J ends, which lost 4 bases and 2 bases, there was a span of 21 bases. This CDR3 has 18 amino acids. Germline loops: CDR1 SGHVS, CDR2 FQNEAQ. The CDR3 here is CASSSPGGGLGGNQPQHF. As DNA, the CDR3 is TGTGCCAGCAGCTCCCCGGGAGGGGGGCTTGGAGGCAATCAGCCCCAGCATTTT.

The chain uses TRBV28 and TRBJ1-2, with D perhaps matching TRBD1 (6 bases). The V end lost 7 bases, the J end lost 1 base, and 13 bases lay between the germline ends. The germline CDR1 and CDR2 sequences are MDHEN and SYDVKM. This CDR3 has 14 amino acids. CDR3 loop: CASKDSISNYGYTF. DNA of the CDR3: TGTGCCAGCAAGGACAGCATAAGTAACTATGGCTACACCTTC.

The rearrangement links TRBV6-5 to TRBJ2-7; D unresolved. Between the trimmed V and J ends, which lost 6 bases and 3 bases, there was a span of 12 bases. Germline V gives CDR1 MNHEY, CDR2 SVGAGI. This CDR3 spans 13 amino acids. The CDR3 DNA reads TGTGCCAGCAGACCCGGTCCAGGCTACGAGCAGTACTTC. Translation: CASRPGPGYEQYF.

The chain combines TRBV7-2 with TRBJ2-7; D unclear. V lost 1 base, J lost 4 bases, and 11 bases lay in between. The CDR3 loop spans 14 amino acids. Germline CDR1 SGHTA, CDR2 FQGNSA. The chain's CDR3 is CASSLDYISYEQYF. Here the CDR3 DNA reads TGTGCCAGCAGCTTAGATTACATCAGTTACGAGCAGTACTTC.

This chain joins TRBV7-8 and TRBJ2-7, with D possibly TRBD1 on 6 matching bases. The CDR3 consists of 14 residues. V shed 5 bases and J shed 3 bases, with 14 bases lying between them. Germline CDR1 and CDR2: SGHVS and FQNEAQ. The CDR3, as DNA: TGTGCCAGCAGCCCAAGGGACACAAACTACGAGCAGTACTTC. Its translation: CASSPRDTNYEQYF.